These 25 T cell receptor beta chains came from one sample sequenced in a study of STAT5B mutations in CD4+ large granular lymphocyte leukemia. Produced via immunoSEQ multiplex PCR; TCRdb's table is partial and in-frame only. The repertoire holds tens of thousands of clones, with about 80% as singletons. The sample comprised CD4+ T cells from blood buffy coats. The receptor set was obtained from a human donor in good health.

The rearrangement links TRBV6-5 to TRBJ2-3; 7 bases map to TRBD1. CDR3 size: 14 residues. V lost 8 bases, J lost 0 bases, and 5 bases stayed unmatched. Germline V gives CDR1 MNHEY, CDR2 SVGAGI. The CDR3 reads CASGPRGSTDTQYF. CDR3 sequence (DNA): TGTGCCAGCGGGCCCAGGGGGAGCACAGATACGCAGTATTTT.

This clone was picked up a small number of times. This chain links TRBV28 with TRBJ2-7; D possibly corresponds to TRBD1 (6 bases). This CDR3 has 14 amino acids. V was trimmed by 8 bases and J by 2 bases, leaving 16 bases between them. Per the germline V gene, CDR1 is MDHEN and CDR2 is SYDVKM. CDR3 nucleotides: TGTGCCAGCGGGGCATTGGGGGCTACCTACGAGCAGTACTTC. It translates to CASGALGATYEQYF.

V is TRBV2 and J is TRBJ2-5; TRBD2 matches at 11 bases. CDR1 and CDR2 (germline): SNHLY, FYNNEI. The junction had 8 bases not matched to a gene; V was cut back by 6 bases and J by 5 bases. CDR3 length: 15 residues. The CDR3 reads CASRELAGVWETQYF. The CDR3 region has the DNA TGTGCCAGCAGGGAACTAGCGGGAGTATGGGAGACCCAGTACTTC.

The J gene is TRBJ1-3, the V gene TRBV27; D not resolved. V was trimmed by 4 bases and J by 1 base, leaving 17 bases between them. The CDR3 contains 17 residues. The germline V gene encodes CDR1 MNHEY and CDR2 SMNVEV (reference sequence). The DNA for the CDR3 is TGTGCCAGCAGTTCGATTTACCCCTTAGATTCTGGAAACACCATATATTTT. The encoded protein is CASSSIYPLDSGNTIYF.

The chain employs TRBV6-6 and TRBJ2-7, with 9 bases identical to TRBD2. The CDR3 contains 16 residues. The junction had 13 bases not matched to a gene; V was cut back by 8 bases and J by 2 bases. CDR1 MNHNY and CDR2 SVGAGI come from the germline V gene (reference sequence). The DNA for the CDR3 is TGTGCCAGCTGGGATAGCGGGAGTACGGGGGCCTACGAGCAGTACTTC. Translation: CASWDSGSTGAYEQYF.

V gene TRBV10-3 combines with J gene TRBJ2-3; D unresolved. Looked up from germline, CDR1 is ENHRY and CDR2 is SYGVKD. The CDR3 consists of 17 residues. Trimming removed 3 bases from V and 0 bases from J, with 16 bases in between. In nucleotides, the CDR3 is TGTGCCATCAGTGATCTGGGTTTAACGACAAGCACAGATACGCAGTATTTT. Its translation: CAISDLGLTTSTDTQYF.

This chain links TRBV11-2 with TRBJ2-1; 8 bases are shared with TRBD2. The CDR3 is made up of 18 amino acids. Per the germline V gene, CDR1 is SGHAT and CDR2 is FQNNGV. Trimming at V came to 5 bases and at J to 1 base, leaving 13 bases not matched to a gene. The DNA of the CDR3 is TGTGCCAGCAGCCCCCATCGGGGGGGGACACCGTCCTACAATGAGCAGTTCTTC. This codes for CASSPHRGGTPSYNEQFF.

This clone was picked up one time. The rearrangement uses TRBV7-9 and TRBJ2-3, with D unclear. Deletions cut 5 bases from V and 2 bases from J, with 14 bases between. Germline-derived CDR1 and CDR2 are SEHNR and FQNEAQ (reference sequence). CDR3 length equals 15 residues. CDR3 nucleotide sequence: TGTGCCAGCAGCCCCGCCGGGTGGAACACAGATACGCAGTATTTT. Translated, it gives CASSPAGWNTDTQYF.

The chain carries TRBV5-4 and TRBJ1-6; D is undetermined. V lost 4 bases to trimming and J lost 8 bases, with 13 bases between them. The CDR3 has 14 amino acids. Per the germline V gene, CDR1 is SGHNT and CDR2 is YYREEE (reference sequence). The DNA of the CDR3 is TGTGCCAGCAGCCCCGGTTGGAGGGATTCACCCCTCCACTTT. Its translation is CASSPGWRDSPLHF.

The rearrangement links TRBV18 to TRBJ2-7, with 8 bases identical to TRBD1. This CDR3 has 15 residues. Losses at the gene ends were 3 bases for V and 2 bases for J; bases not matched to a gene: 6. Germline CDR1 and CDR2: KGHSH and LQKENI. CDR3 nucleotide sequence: TGTGCCAGCTCACCGATTGGGACAGGAACCTACGAGCAGTACTTC. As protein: CASSPIGTGTYEQYF.

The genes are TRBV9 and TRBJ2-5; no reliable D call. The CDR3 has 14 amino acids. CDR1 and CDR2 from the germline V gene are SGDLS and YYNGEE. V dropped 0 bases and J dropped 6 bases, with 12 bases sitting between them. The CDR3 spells CASSVDARKKTQYF. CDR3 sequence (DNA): TGTGCCAGCAGCGTAGACGCCAGGAAAAAGACCCAGTACTTC.

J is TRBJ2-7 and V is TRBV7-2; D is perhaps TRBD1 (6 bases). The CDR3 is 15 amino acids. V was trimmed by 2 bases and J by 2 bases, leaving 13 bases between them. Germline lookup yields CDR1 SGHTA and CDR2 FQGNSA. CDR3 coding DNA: TGTGCCAGCAGCTTACAACAACAGGGTACCTACGAGCAGTACTTC. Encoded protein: CASSLQQQGTYEQYF.

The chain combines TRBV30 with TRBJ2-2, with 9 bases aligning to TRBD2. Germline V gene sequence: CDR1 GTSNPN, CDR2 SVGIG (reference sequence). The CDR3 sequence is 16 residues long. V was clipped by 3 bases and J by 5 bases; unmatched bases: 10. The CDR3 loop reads CAWRRTLAGRTGELFF. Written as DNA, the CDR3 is TGTGCCTGGAGGCGGACCCTAGCGGGGCGAACCGGGGAGCTGTTTTTT. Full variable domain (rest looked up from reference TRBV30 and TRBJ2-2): SQTIHQWPATLVQPVGSPLSLECTVEGTSNPNLYWYRQAAGRGLQLLFYSVGIGQISSEVPQNLSASRPQDRQFILSSKKLLLSDSGFYLCAWRRTLAGRTGELFFGEGSRLTVL.

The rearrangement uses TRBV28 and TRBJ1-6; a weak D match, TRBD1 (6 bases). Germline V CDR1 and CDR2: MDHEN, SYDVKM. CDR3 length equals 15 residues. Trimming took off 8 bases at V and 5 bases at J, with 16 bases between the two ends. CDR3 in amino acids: CASRREAGDNSPLHF. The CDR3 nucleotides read TGTGCCAGCCGCCGGGAGGCAGGGGATAATTCACCCCTCCACTTT. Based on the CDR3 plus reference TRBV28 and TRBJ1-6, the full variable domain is DVKVTQSSRYLVKRTGEKVFLECVQDMDHENMFWYRQDPGLGLRLIYFSYDVKMKEKGDIPEGYSVSREKKERFSLILESASTNQTSMYLCASRREAGDNSPLHFGNGTRLTVT.

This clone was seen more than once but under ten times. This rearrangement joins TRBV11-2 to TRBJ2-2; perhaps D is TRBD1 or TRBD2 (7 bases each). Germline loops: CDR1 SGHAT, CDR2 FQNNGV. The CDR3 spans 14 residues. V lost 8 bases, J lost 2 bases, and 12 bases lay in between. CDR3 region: CASGGDSNTGELFF. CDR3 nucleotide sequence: TGTGCCAGCGGGGGGGACAGTAACACCGGGGAGCTGTTTTTT. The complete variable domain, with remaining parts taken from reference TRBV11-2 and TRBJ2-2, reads EAGVAQSPRYKIIEKRQSVAFWCNPISGHATLYWYQQILGQGPKLLIQFQNNGVVDDSQLPKDRFSAERLKGVDSTLKIQPAKLEDSAVYLCASGGDSNTGELFFGEGSRLTVL.

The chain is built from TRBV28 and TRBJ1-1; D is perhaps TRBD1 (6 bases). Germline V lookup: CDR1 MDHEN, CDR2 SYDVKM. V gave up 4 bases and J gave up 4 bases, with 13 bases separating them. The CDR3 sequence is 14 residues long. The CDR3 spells CASSSQGRRTEAFF. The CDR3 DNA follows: TGTGCCAGCAGTTCCCAGGGGAGACGCACTGAAGCTTTCTTT.

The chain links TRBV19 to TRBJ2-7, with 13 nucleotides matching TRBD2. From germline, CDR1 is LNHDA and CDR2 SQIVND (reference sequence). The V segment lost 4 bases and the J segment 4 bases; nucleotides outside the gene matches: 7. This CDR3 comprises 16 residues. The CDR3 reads CASSKGRTSGSYEQYF. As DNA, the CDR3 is TGTGCCAGTAGTAAGGGCAGGACTAGCGGGAGTTACGAGCAGTACTTC. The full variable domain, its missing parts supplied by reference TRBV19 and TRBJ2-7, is DGGITQSPKYLFRKEGQNVTLSCEQNLNHDAMYWYRQDPGQGLRLIYYSQIVNDFQKGDIAEGYSVSREKKESFPLTVTSAQKNPTAFYLCASSKGRTSGSYEQYFGPGTRLTVT.

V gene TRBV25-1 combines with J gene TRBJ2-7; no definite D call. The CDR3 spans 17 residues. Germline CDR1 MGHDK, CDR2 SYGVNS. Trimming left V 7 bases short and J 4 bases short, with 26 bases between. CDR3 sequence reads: CASKQTMPARPPYEQYF. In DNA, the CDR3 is TGTGCCAGCAAACAAACTATGCCGGCGAGGCCCCCTTACGAGCAGTACTTC.

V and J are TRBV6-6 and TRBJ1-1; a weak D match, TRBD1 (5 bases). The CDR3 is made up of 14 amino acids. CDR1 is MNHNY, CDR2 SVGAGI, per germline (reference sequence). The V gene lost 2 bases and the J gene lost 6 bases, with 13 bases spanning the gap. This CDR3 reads CASSYQGYGAEAFF. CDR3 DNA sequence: TGTGCCAGCAGTTACCAGGGTTATGGCGCTGAAGCTTTCTTT.

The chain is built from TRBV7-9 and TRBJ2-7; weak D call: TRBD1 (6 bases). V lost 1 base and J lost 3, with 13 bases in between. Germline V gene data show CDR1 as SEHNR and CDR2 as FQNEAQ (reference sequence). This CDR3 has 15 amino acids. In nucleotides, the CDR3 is TGTGCCAGCAGCTTAGAGGGGGACCTCTTCTACGAGCAGTACTTC. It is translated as CASSLEGDLFYEQYF. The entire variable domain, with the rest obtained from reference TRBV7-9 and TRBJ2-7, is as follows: DTGVSQNPRHKITKRGQNVTFRCDPISEHNRLYWYRQTLGQGPEFLTYFQNEAQLEKSRLLSDRFSAERPKGSFSTLEIQRTEQGDSAMYLCASSLEGDLFYEQYFGPGTRLTVT.

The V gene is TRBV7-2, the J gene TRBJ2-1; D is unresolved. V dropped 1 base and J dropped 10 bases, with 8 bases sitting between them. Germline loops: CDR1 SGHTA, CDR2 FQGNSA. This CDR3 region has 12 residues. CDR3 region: CASSLGLSEQFF. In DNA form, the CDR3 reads TGTGCCAGCAGCTTAGGCCTTAGCGAGCAGTTCTTC.

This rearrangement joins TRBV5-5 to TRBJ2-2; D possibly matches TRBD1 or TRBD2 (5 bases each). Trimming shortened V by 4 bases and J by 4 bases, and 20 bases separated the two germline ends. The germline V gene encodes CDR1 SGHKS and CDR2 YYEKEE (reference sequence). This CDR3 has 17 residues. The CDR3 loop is CASSPKGEQRGTGELFF. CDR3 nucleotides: TGTGCCAGCAGCCCTAAAGGGGAACAGAGGGGCACCGGGGAGCTGTTTTTT.

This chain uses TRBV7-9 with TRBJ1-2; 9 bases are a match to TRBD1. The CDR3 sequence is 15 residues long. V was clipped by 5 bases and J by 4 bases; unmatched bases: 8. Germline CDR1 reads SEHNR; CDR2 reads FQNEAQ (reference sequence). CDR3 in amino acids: CASSLTTQGAYGYTF. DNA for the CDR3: TGTGCCAGCAGCCTAACCACACAGGGGGCCTATGGCTACACCTTC.

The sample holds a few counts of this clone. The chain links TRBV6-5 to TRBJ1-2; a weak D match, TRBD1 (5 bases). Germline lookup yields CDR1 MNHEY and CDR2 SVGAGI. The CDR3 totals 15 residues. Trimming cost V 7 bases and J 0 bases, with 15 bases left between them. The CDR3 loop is CASKPGDRANYGYTF. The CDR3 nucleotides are TGTGCCAGCAAGCCTGGGGACCGAGCTAACTATGGCTACACCTTC.

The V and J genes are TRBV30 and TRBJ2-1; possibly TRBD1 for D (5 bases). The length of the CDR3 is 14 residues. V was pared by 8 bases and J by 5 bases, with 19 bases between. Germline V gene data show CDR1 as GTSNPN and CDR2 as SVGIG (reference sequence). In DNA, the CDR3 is TGTGCCCGGAAACGGTGGGGCCGGAACAATGAGCAGTTCTTC. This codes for CARKRWGRNNEQFF.